These 6 T cell receptor beta chains were all obtained from the same sample, sequenced in a study of cytomegalovirus exposure and HLA in healthy donors. The table came from immunoSEQ multiplex PCR; TCRdb's copy has only in-frame clones and leaves some out. The data show over 200,000 clones, around 91% seen once. Sequenced sample: PBMCs. The receptors stem from a woman in her twenties or thirties in good health and CMV-seronegative.

This rearrangement joins TRBV4-1 to TRBJ2-7, with 11 bases lining up with TRBD2. Looked up from germline, CDR1 is MGHRA and CDR2 is YSYEKL. The CDR3 has 17 residues. The ends lost 0 bases at V and 3 bases at J; junction bases unmatched: 7. CDR3 coding DNA: TGCGCCAGCAGCCAAGAGAGTAGCGGGAGGGCCCGCTACGAGCAGTACTTC. This encodes CASSQESSGRARYEQYF.

Remarks on this clone: Mismatch with germline at one junction end may stem from a read error. The CDR3 here is CASSPGTSGLGGEGSNF. In DNA, the CDR3 is TGTGCCAGCAGTCCCGGGACTAGCGGGCTGGGGGGAGAAGGCTCGAATTTT. V is TRBV28 and J is TRBJ2-3, with TRBD2 identical over 12 bases. This CDR3 comprises 17 residues. The V gene's germline CDR1 is MDHEN and CDR2 SYDVKM.

This chain connects TRBV29-1 to TRBJ2-1; no clear D. V lost 5 bases and J 0 bases, leaving 11 bases between the germline ends. The CDR3 sequence is 14 residues long. Looked up from germline, CDR1 is SQVTM and CDR2 is ANQGSEA. CDR3 DNA: TGCAGCGTTCGACCGGCCGTCTCCTACAATGAGCAGTTCTTC. Residues: CSVRPAVSYNEQFF.

The gene calls are TRBV18 and TRBJ1-1; 8 bases fit TRBD1. V shed 8 bases and J 1 base; nucleotides not matched to a gene: 12. CDR1 KGHSH and CDR2 LQKENI come from the germline V gene. This CDR3 has 16 residues. CDR3 in amino acids: CASKSRGQDKNTEAFF. The CDR3 region has the DNA TGTGCCAGCAAATCCAGGGGACAGGACAAGAACACTGAAGCTTTCTTT.

This sequence joins TRBV9 and TRBJ2-1, with D tentatively TRBD1 or TRBD2 (5 bases each). The germline CDR1 and CDR2 sequences are SGDLS and YYNGEE. The CDR3 runs 15 residues. Between the trimmed V and J ends, which lost 0 bases and 8 bases, there was a span of 15 bases. CDR3 loop: CASSVVPGPPDEQFF. CDR3 sequence (DNA): TGTGCCAGCAGCGTAGTGCCGGGACCGCCGGATGAGCAGTTCTTC.

This chain uses TRBV7-9 with TRBJ1-2, with no clear D. V dropped 5 bases and J dropped 4 bases, with 11 bases sitting between them. Germline-derived CDR1 and CDR2 are SEHNR and FQNEAQ (reference sequence). This CDR3 is built from 13 residues. CDR3 bases: TGTGCCAGCAGCACCGGACCGGGCTATGGCTACACCTTC. Translated, it gives CASSTGPGYGYTF.